These 5 T cell receptor beta chains originate from one sample sequenced in a study of blood T cell repertoires in COVID-19. The repertoire was sequenced with immunoSEQ multiplex PCR; TCRdb's copy has only in-frame clones and lacks some. This sample has roughly 190,000 clones; 82% occur once, and the top ten carry around 11%. Sequencing used PBMCs or T cells enriched from blood (not recorded which). All receptors derive from a man aged 35 to 55 who had recovered from COVID-19.

The chain carries TRBV28 and TRBJ2-7; 8 nucleotides align to TRBD2. The CDR3 contains 14 residues. V shed 1 base and J 2 bases; nucleotides not matched to a gene: 1. Germline CDR1 is MDHEN and CDR2 is SYDVKM. CDR3 DNA sequence: TGTGCCAGCAGTTTATCGGGGGGGGCCTACGAGCAGTACTTC. Protein sequence: CASSLSGGAYEQYF.

The chain uses TRBV7-2 and TRBJ2-7; TRBD2 matches at 16 bases. J was trimmed by 4 bases and V by 4 bases; bases with no gene match: 7. The CDR3 sequence is 17 residues long. Germline V gene lookup returns CDR1 SGHTA and CDR2 FQGNSA. The CDR3 DNA is TGTGCCAGCAGCTACCCCGGGACTAGCGGGAGGGATTACGAGCAGTACTTC. Translating gives CASSYPGTSGRDYEQYF.

The chain recombines TRBV7-3 with TRBJ2-3, with 7 positions matching TRBD1. V lost 5 bases to trimming and J lost 3 bases; unmatched junction nucleotides: 17. Germline values: CDR1 SGHTA, CDR2 FQGTGA. This CDR3 is built from 18 residues. The CDR3 nucleotides are TGTGCCAGCAGCACCTCCCCTTACGACAGGGTCCGAACAGATACGCAGTATTTT. This translates into CASSTSPYDRVRTDTQYF. Full variable domain (remainder filled in from reference TRBV7-3 and TRBJ2-3): GAGVSQTPSNKVTEKGKYVELRCDPISGHTALYWYRQSLGQGPEFLIYFQGTGAADDSGLPNDRFFAVRPEGSVSTLKIQRTERGDSAVYLCASSTSPYDRVRTDTQYFGPGTRLTVL.

CDR3 nucleotide sequence: TGTGCCAGCTCACCAGGGGGCGGTTACACTGAAGCTTTCTTT. As protein: CASSPGGGYTEAFF. V and J are TRBV18 and TRBJ1-1, with D possibly TRBD1 on 6 matching bases. The CDR3 contains 14 residues. Germline loops: CDR1 KGHSH, CDR2 LQKENI. V was cut by 2 bases and J by 3 bases, with 10 bases left in between.

This chain uses TRBV19 with TRBJ2-5; no definite D call. Trimming stripped 4 bases from V and 2 bases from J, with 8 bases between. The CDR3 is made up of 13 amino acids. Germline CDR1 reads LNHDA; CDR2 reads SQIVND (reference sequence). The CDR3 bases are TGTGCCAGTAGTAACGACTTTCAAGAGACCCAGTACTTC. This gives the protein CASSNDFQETQYF.